This T cell receptor (beta chain) was documented in a study of EBV T-cell therapy then PD-1 blockade in nasopharyngeal carcinoma. Regarding this clone: Its specificity is not known.

Generated by immunoSEQ multiplex PCR, the TCRdb table keeps only in-frame clones and is missing some. Seen here are around 23,000 clones, around 82% observed once, and the top ten hold approximately 31%. Germline V CDR1 and CDR2: LNHNV, YYDKDF (reference sequence). V was trimmed by 0 bases and J by 7 bases, leaving 7 bases between them. The CDR3 totals 13 residues. Treatment noted: AdE1-LMPpoly-expanded autologous EBV-specific T-cell therapy followed by anti-PD-1 nivolumab. This TCR derives from a man aged 35-49 years with nasopharyngeal carcinoma. The material was CD8+ T cells from blood, obtained between days 55 and 70 from a patient whose treatment included autologous EBV-specific T cells and nivolumab. The chain employs TRBV15 and TRBJ1-5, with D unclear. The CDR3 sequence is CATSRDSYQPQHF. The CDR3 region has the DNA TGTGCCACCAGCAGAGATTCGTACCAGCCCCAGCATTTT. The entire variable domain, with the rest obtained from reference TRBV15 and TRBJ1-5, is as follows: DAMVIQNPRYQVTQFGKPVTLSCSQTLNHNVMYWYQQKSSQAPKLLFHYYDKDFNNEADTPDNFQSRRPNTSFCFLDIRSPGLGDTAMYLCATSRDSYQPQHFGDGTRLSIL.